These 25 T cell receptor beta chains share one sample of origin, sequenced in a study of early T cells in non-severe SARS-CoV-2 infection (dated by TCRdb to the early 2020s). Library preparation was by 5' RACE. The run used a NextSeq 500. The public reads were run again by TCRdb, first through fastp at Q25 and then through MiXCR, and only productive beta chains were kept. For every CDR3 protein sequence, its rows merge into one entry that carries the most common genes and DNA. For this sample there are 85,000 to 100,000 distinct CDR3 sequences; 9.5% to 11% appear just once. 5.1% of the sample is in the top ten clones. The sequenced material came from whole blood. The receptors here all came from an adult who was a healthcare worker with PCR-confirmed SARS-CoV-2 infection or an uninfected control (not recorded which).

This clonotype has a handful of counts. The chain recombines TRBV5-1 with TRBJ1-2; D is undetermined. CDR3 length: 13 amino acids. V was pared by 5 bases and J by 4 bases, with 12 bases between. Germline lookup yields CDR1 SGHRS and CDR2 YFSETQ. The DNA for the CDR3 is TGCGCCAGCAGGCAGGCCCAAACCTATGGCTACACCTTC. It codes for CASRQAQTYGYTF. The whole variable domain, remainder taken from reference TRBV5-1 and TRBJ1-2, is KAGVTQTPRYLIKTRGQQVTLSCSPISGHRSVSWYQQTPGQGLQFLFEYFSETQRNKGNFPGRFSGRQFSNSRSEMNVSTLELGDSALYLCASRQAQTYGYTFGSGTRLTVV.

This CDR3 is CASSQDLLSQIRSSYGYTF. CDR3 sequence (DNA): TGCGCCAGCAGCCAAGACCTCCTTAGCCAGATACGAAGCTCCTATGGCTACACCTTC. The chain carries TRBV4-1 and TRBJ1-2; D unclear. The CDR3 has 19 residues. CDR1 MGHRA and CDR2 YSYEKL come from the germline V gene. Trimming cost V 0 bases and J 4 bases, with 24 bases left between them.

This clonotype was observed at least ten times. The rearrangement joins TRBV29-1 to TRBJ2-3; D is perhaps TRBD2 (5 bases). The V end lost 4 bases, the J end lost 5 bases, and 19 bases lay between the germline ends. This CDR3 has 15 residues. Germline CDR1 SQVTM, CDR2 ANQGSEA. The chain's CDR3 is CSVGSGYRRGDTQYF. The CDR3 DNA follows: TGCAGCGTTGGCAGCGGCTACCGAAGAGGAGATACGCAGTATTTT.

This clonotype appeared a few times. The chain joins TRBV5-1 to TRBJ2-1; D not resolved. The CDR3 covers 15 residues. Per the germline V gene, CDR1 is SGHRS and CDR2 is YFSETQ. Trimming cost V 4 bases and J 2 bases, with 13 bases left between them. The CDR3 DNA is TGCGCCAGCAGCCTATCCGGGTCCGCCTACAATGAGCAGTTCTTC. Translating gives CASSLSGSAYNEQFF.

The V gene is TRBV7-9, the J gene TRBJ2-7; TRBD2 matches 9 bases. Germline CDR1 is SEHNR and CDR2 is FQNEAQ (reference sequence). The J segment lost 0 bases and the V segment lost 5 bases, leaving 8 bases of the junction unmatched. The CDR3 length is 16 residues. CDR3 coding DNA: TGTGCCAGCAGCCCCAGTGGTAGCGGGAGCTCCTACGAGCAGTACTTC. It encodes CASSPSGSGSSYEQYF.

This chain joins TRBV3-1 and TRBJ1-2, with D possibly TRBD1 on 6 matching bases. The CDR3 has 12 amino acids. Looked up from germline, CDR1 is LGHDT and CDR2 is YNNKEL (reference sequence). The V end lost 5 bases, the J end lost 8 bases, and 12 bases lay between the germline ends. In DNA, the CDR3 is TGTGCCAGCAGCAAGGACAGAAAGGGCTACACCTTC. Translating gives CASSKDRKGYTF. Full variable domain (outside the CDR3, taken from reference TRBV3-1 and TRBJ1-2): DTAVSQTPKYLVTQMGNDKSIKCEQNLGHDTMYWYKQDSKKFLKIMFSYNNKELIINETVPNRFSPKSPDKAHLNLHINSLELGDSAVYFCASSKDRKGYTFGSGTRLTVV.

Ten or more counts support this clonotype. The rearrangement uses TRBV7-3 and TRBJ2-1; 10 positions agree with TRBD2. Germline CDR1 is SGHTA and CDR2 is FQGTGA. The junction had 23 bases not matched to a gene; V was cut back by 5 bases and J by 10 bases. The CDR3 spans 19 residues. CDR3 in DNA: TGTGCCAGCAGCCCGCGACAGGGGTATGGGCTAGCGGGAGCACCCGAGCAGTTCTTC. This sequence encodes CASSPRQGYGLAGAPEQFF.

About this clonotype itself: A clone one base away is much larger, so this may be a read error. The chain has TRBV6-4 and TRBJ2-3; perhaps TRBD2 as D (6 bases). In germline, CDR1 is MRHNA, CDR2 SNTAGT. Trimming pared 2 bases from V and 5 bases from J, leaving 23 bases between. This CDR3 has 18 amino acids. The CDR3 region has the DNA TGTGCCAGCAGTGACGGTCCCTTATCCAACTTGGGAGGAGATACGCAGTATTTT. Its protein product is CASSDGPLSNLGGDTQYF.

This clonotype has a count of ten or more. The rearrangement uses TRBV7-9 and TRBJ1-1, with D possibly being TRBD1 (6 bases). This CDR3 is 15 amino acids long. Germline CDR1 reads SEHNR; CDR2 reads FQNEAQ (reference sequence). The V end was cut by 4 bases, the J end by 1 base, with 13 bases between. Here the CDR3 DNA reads TGTGCCAGCAGCTCTGGAGACAGGAGGAACACTGAAGCTTTCTTT. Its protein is CASSSGDRRNTEAFF.

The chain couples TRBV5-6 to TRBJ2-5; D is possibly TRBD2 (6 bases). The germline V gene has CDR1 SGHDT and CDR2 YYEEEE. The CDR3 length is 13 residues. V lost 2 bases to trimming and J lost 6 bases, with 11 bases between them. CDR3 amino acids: CASSLGGPKTQYF. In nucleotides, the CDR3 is TGTGCCAGCAGCTTAGGAGGGCCGAAGACCCAGTACTTC.

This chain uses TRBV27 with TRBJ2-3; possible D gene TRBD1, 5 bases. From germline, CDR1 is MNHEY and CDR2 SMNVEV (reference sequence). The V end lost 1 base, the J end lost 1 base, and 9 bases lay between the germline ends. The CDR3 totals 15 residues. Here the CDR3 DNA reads TGTGCCAGCAGTTTATATGACAGTGGCACAGATACGCAGTATTTT. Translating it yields CASSLYDSGTDTQYF.

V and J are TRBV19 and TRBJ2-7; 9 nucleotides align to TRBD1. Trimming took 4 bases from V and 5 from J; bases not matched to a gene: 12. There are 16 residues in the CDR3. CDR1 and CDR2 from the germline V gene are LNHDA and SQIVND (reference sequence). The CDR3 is CASSTIGTGKFHEQYF. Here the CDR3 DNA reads TGTGCCAGTAGTACCATTGGGACAGGGAAATTCCACGAGCAGTACTTC. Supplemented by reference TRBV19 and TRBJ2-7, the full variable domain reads DGGITQSPKYLFRKEGQNVTLSCEQNLNHDAMYWYRQDPGQGLRLIYYSQIVNDFQKGDIAEGYSVSREKKESFPLTVTSAQKNPTAFYLCASSTIGTGKFHEQYFGPGTRLTVT.

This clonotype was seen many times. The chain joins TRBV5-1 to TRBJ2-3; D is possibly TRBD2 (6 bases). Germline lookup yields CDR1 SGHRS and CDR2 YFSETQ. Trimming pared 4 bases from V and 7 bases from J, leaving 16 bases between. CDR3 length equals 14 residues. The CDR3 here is CASSPQGGVNTQYF. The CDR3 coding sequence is TGCGCCAGCAGCCCCCAAGGCGGGGTAAATACGCAGTATTTT.

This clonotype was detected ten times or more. Written as DNA, the CDR3 is TGTGCCAGCAGTCCACCCGGGACAGTTAGCAATCAGCCCCAGCATTTT. This codes for CASSPPGTVSNQPQHF. The V and J genes are TRBV12-3 or TRBV12-4 and TRBJ1-5; 7 bases match TRBD1. The V and J ends lost 5 bases and 0 bases, in that order; junction bases with no gene match: 7. The CDR3 has 16 residues.

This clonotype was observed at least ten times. CDR3 coding DNA: TGCAGTGCTAGAAGAGGGAACCAGCCCCAGCATTTT. Translating it yields CSARRGNQPQHF. V usage is TRBV20-1 and J usage is TRBJ1-5; D remains unclear. The length of the CDR3 is 12 residues. CDR1 is DFQATT, CDR2 SNEGSKA, per germline (reference sequence). V lost 2 bases to trimming and J lost 7 bases, with 9 bases between them.

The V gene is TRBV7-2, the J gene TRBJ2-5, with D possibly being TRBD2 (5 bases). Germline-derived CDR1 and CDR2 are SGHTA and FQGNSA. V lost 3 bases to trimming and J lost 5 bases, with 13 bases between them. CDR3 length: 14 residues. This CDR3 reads CASSFGGTRETQYF. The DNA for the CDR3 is TGTGCCAGCAGCTTCGGAGGAACCAGGGAGACCCAGTACTTC.

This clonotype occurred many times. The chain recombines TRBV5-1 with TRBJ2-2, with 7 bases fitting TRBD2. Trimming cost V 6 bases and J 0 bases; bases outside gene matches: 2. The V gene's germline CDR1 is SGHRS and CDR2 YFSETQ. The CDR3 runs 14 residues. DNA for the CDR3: TGCGCCAGCACTAGCGGTGCGAACACCGGGGAGCTGTTTTTT. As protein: CASTSGANTGELFF.

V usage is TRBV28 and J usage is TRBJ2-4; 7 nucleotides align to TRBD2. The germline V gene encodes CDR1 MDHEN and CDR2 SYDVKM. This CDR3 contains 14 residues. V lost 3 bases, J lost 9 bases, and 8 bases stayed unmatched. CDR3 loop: CASSFTAGVGIQYF. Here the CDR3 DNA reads TGTGCCAGCAGTTTTACGGCGGGAGTAGGCATTCAGTACTTC.

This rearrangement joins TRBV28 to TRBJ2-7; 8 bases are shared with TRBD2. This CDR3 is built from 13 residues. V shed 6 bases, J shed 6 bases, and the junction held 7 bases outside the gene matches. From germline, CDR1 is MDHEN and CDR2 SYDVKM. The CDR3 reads CASSPVAGTEQYF. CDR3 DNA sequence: TGTGCCAGCAGCCCCGTAGCGGGAACCGAGCAGTACTTC.

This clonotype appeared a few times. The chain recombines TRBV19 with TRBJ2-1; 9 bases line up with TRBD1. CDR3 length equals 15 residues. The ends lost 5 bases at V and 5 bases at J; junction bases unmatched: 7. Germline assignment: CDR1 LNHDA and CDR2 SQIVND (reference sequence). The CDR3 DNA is TGTGCCAGTAGTGGAACAGGGGGCGCCGACAATGAGCAGTTCTTC. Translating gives CASSGTGGADNEQFF. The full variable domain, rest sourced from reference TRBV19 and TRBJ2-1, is DGGITQSPKYLFRKEGQNVTLSCEQNLNHDAMYWYRQDPGQGLRLIYYSQIVNDFQKGDIAEGYSVSREKKESFPLTVTSAQKNPTAFYLCASSGTGGADNEQFFGPGTRLTVL.

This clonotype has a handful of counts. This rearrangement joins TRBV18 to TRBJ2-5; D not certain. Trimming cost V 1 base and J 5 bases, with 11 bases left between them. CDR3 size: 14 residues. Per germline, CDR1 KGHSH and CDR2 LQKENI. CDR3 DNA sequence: TGTGCCAGCTCACCACTCGTCAGCCTCGAGACCCAGTACTTC. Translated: CASSPLVSLETQYF.

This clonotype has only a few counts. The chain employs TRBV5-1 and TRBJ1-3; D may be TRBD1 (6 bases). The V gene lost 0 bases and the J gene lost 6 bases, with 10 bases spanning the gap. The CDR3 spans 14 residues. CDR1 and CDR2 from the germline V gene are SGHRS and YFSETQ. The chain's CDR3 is CASSLEPGENTIYF. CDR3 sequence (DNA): TGCGCCAGCAGCTTGGAGCCAGGGGAAAACACCATATATTTT.

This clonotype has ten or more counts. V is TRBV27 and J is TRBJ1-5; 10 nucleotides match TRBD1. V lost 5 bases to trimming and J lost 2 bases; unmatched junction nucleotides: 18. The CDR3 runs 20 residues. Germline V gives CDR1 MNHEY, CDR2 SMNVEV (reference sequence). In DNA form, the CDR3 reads TGTGCCAGCAGTCGACGTCCCGGGACAGGGGTGACGATTGGCAATCAGCCCCAGCATTTT. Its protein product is CASSRRPGTGVTIGNQPQHF.

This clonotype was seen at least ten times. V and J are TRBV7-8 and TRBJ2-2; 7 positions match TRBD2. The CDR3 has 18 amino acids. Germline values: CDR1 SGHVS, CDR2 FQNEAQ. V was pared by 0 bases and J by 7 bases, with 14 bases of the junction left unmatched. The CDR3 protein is CASSLAGTTPWSGGELFF. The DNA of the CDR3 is TGTGCCAGCAGCTTAGCCGGGACTACCCCTTGGTCTGGCGGGGAGCTGTTTTTT. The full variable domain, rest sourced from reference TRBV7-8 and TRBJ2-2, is GAGVSQSPRYKVAKRGQDVALRCDPISGHVSLFWYQQALGQGPEFLTYFQNEAQLDKSGLPSDRFFAERPEGSVSTLKIQRTQQEDSAVYLCASSLAGTTPWSGGELFFGEGSRLTVL.

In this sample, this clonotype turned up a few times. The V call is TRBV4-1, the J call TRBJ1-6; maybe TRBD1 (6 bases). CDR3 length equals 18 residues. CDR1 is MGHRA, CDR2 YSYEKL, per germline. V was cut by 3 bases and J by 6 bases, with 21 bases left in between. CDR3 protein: CASSHIAYLDRTNSPLHF. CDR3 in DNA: TGCGCCAGCAGCCACATCGCGTACTTGGACAGAACTAATTCACCCCTCCACTTT.